Listed below are T cell receptor beta chains from one sample, sequenced in a study of blood T cell repertoires in COVID-19. Sequenced by immunoSEQ multiplex PCR; TCRdb stores in-frame clones only, minus some. The table has about 190,000 clones, more than 85% seen once; the top ten hold approximately 1.1%. The sample taken for sequencing was peripheral blood. These receptors came from a man younger than 40 with acute or convalescent COVID-19. The CDR3 runs from the conserved cysteine through the conserved F or W. D genes are given only for firm matches. Only some rows state a clone size, as once, few, many or a class for expanded clones.

J gene: TRBJ2-3; clone size: .; V gene: TRBV5-1; D gene: TRBD2; CDR3 DNA: TGCGCCAGCAGTGTCCCAGCGGGAGACCCAGATACGCAGTATTTT; CDR3 protein: CASSVPAGDPDTQYF
J gene: TRBJ1-4; clone size: .; V gene: TRBV19; D gene: TRBD1; CDR3 DNA: TGTGCCAGTCAGACCGGGACAGGGACGGAAAAACTGTTTTTT; CDR3 protein: CASQTGTGTEKLFF
J gene: TRBJ2-7; clone size: .; V gene: TRBV5-1; D gene: TRBD1; CDR3 DNA: TGCGCCAGCAGGTGGACAGGGGACGGAACCTACGAGCAGTACTTC; CDR3 protein: CASRWTGDGTYEQYF
J gene: TRBJ1-1; clone size: .; V gene: TRBV28; D gene: .; CDR3 DNA: TGTGCCAGCAGTTCCCCCCCGACAAACTTAGCTTTCTTT; CDR3 protein: CASSSPPTNLAFF
J gene: TRBJ2-7; clone size: .; V gene: TRBV5-1; D gene: TRBD2; CDR3 DNA: TGCGCCAGCAGCAAAGGGACTACCCATGGCTACGAGCAGTACTTC; CDR3 protein: CASSKGTTHGYEQYF
J gene: TRBJ2-1; clone size: .; V gene: TRBV28; D gene: .; CDR3 DNA: TGTGCCAGCAGCCATGACAGCGACTCCTACAATGAGCAGTTCTTC; CDR3 protein: CASSHDSDSYNEQFF
J gene: TRBJ1-5; clone size: .; V gene: TRBV2; D gene: .; CDR3 DNA: TGTGCCAGCAGAACTATTAGCAATCAGCCCCAGCATTTT; CDR3 protein: CASRTISNQPQHF
J gene: TRBJ1-6; clone size: .; V gene: TRBV28; D gene: .; CDR3 DNA: TGTGCCAGCAGTTTAGACCCAGGGAACCCCTATAATTCACCCCTCCACTTT; CDR3 protein: CASSLDPGNPYNSPLHF
J gene: TRBJ1-1; clone size: .; V gene: TRBV19; D gene: .; CDR3 DNA: TGTGCCAGTAGCGGACAGTTGAACACTGAAGCTTTCTTT; CDR3 protein: CASSGQLNTEAFF
J gene: TRBJ1-2; clone size: .; V gene: TRBV5-4; D gene: TRBD1; CDR3 DNA: TGTGCCAGCAGCCTGCCCGGACAGGTTTATGGCTACACCTTC; CDR3 protein: CASSLPGQVYGYTF
J gene: TRBJ1-5; clone size: .; V gene: TRBV10-3; D gene: .; CDR3 DNA: TGTGCCATCAGTGTGGAGAGCAATCAGCCCCAGCATTTT; CDR3 protein: CAISVESNQPQHF
J gene: TRBJ2-7; clone size: .; V gene: TRBV27; D gene: .; CDR3 DNA: TGTGCCAGCAGTTTATGGGCCGACTACGAGCAGTACTTC; CDR3 protein: CASSLWADYEQYF
J gene: TRBJ2-6; clone size: .; V gene: TRBV28; D gene: .; CDR3 DNA: TGTGCCAGCAGGTTGTTAGGGCCTAGGGGTGGGGCCAACGTCCTGACTTTC; CDR3 protein: CASRLLGPRGGANVLTF
J gene: TRBJ1-4; clone size: once; V gene: TRBV5-8; D gene: .; CDR3 DNA: TGTGCCAGCAGCTCGAATTTTCGGGAAAAACTGTTTTTT; CDR3 protein: CASSSNFREKLFF
J gene: TRBJ2-1; clone size: .; V gene: TRBV7-3; D gene: TRBD2; CDR3 DNA: TGTGCCAGCAGCTTAGGGGGGGTCCTAGCGTATGAGCAGTTCTTC; CDR3 protein: CASSLGGVLAYEQFF
J gene: TRBJ1-2; clone size: few; V gene: TRBV5-5; D gene: .; CDR3 DNA: TGTGCCAGCAGCTTGGCCTGGGGCTTGGGACGGGAGGATAGCTATGGCTACACCTTC; CDR3 protein: CASSLAWGLGREDSYGYTF
J gene: TRBJ1-1; clone size: .; V gene: TRBV28; D gene: .; CDR3 DNA: TGTGCCATCACCGACGGGGCAGGGGCGAGCACTGAAGCTTTCTTT; CDR3 protein: CAITDGAGASTEAFF
J gene: TRBJ1-1; clone size: .; V gene: TRBV11-2; D gene: TRBD1; CDR3 DNA: TGTGCCAGCAGCTTAACAGGGGTGAACACTGAAGCTTTCTTT; CDR3 protein: CASSLTGVNTEAFF
J gene: TRBJ2-3; clone size: once; V gene: TRBV29-1; D gene: .; CDR3 DNA: TGCAGCGTTGGACCGGGGGATACGCAGTATTTT; CDR3 protein: CSVGPGDTQYF
J gene: TRBJ2-2; clone size: few; V gene: TRBV7-9; D gene: TRBD2; CDR3 DNA: TGTGCCAGCAGCTTAATCGCTAGCGGGAGGGCCAACACCGGGGAGCTGTTTTTT; CDR3 protein: CASSLIASGRANTGELFF
J gene: TRBJ2-1; clone size: .; V gene: TRBV5-1; D gene: .; CDR3 DNA: TGCGCCAGCAGCTTTCATACAGAATACAATGAGCAGTTCTTC; CDR3 protein: CASSFHTEYNEQFF
J gene: TRBJ1-2; clone size: few; V gene: TRBV28; D gene: .; CDR3 DNA: TGTGCCAGCAGGGAACAGAACACCTATGGCTACACCTTC; CDR3 protein: CASREQNTYGYTF
J gene: TRBJ1-6; clone size: .; V gene: TRBV10-3; D gene: TRBD1; CDR3 DNA: TGTGCCATCAGAGACCGGGACAGTAATTCACCCCTCCACTTT; CDR3 protein: CAIRDRDSNSPLHF
J gene: TRBJ1-6; clone size: .; V gene: TRBV5-4; D gene: TRBD1; CDR3 DNA: TGTGCCAGCAGCTTGGCCGGGACAGCTAATTCACCCCTCCACTTT; CDR3 protein: CASSLAGTANSPLHF
J gene: TRBJ2-7; clone size: .; V gene: TRBV14; D gene: TRBD1; CDR3 DNA: TGTGCCAGCAGCCAGGACTTAGGCGAGGGGGCGACCAACGAGCAGTACTTC; CDR3 protein: CASSQDLGEGATNEQYF
J gene: TRBJ2-1; clone size: once; V gene: TRBV11-3; D gene: TRBD1; CDR3 DNA: TGTGCCAGCAGCTCACAGGGGACCACGCACAATGAGCAGTTCTTC; CDR3 protein: CASSSQGTTHNEQFF
J gene: TRBJ2-3; clone size: .; V gene: TRBV19; D gene: TRBD2; CDR3 DNA: TGTGCCAGTAGTACACCCCGTTTAGCGGGGGGACGCACAGATACGCAGTATTTT; CDR3 protein: CASSTPRLAGGRTDTQYF
J gene: TRBJ2-3; clone size: .; V gene: TRBV5-1; D gene: .; CDR3 DNA: TGCGCCAGCAGCTCAGGACTATTCGCAGATACGCAGTATTTT; CDR3 protein: CASSSGLFADTQYF
J gene: TRBJ2-5; clone size: .; V gene: TRBV27; D gene: .; CDR3 DNA: TGTGTCTATCTCCAGGAATCCGGAAAGACCCAGTACTTC; CDR3 protein: CVYLQESGKTQYF
J gene: TRBJ2-1; clone size: once; V gene: TRBV10-3; D gene: TRBD2; CDR3 DNA: TGTGCCATCAGTGACTATTCCGGGACTAGAGCCGATGAGCAGTTCTTC; CDR3 protein: CAISDYSGTRADEQFF
J gene: TRBJ1-5; clone size: .; V gene: TRBV7-6; D gene: .; CDR3 DNA: TGTGCCAGCAGCTCGTTTGTCGGGGGTGAGGATCAGCCCCAGCATTTT; CDR3 protein: CASSSFVGGEDQPQHF
J gene: TRBJ2-2; clone size: .; V gene: TRBV19; D gene: TRBD1; CDR3 DNA: TGTGCCAGTAGTACCTCGGGACAGGGGGCTATACGGACCGGGGAGCTGTTTTTT; CDR3 protein: CASSTSGQGAIRTGELFF
J gene: TRBJ1-1; clone size: few; V gene: TRBV6-5; D gene: .; CDR3 DNA: TGTGCCAGCAAGGCGGACTACGGGGTGAACACTGAAGCTTTCTTT; CDR3 protein: CASKADYGVNTEAFF
J gene: TRBJ1-3; clone size: .; V gene: TRBV19; D gene: TRBD1; CDR3 DNA: TGTGCCAGTAGTATTGGACAGGGCCGAAACACCATATATTTT; CDR3 protein: CASSIGQGRNTIYF
J gene: TRBJ1-2; clone size: .; V gene: TRBV6-5; D gene: .; CDR3 DNA: TGTGCCAGCAGTTACTCGGACGGGGGGCTCACCTTC; CDR3 protein: CASSYSDGGLTF
J gene: TRBJ2-1; clone size: .; V gene: TRBV6-1; D gene: .; CDR3 DNA: TGTGCCAGCAGTGAATCGAGGACTTACAATGAGCAGTTCTTC; CDR3 protein: CASSESRTYNEQFF
J gene: TRBJ2-1; clone size: .; V gene: TRBV28; D gene: TRBD2; CDR3 DNA: TGTGCCAGCAGTATTAGCGGGGCCCGGAATGAGCAGTTCTTC; CDR3 protein: CASSISGARNEQFF
J gene: TRBJ2-7; clone size: .; V gene: TRBV6-5; D gene: TRBD2; CDR3 DNA: TGTGCCAGCAGTTCCACGGGGGGAGTTACCTACGAGCAGTACTTC; CDR3 protein: CASSSTGGVTYEQYF
J gene: TRBJ1-1; clone size: .; V gene: TRBV7-2; D gene: .; CDR3 DNA: TGTGCCAGCAGCTTAATGGAGGTTTATGAAGCTTTCTTT; CDR3 protein: CASSLMEVYEAFF
J gene: TRBJ1-4; clone size: .; V gene: TRBV5-5; D gene: TRBD1; CDR3 DNA: TGTGCCAGCAGCCCCGACAGGGGTGGTGAAAAACTGTTTTTT; CDR3 protein: CASSPDRGGEKLFF
J gene: TRBJ1-4; clone size: .; V gene: TRBV7-9; D gene: .; CDR3 DNA: TGTGCCAGCAGCTTAAATGGGCCTAATGAAAAACTGTTTTTT; CDR3 protein: CASSLNGPNEKLFF
J gene: TRBJ1-3; clone size: .; V gene: TRBV7-9; D gene: TRBD1; CDR3 DNA: TGTGCCAGCAGCTCCCAAGGGCCCACAGGGGGCTCTGGAAACACCATATATTTT; CDR3 protein: CASSSQGPTGGSGNTIYF
J gene: TRBJ1-6; clone size: .; V gene: TRBV7-2; D gene: .; CDR3 DNA: TGTGCCAGCAGCTTCTCCTCTGATTCACCCCTCCACTTT; CDR3 protein: CASSFSSDSPLHF
J gene: TRBJ1-4; clone size: .; V gene: TRBV10-3; D gene: .; CDR3 DNA: TGTGCCATCAGTGAAGGGGTGACGACTAATGAAAAACTGTTTTTT; CDR3 protein: CAISEGVTTNEKLFF
J gene: TRBJ2-5; clone size: .; V gene: TRBV15; D gene: .; CDR3 DNA: TGTGCCACCAGCGAGTGGGGGGAAGAGACCCAGTACTTC; CDR3 protein: CATSEWGEETQYF
J gene: TRBJ2-1; clone size: .; V gene: TRBV10-1; D gene: .; CDR3 DNA: TGCGCCAGCGGAACTGGGCAGTTGAATGAGCAGTTCTTC; CDR3 protein: CASGTGQLNEQFF
J gene: TRBJ2-7; clone size: .; V gene: TRBV5-1; D gene: TRBD2; CDR3 DNA: TGCGCCAGCAGCTTGGAATTTGCGGGGGGTTATAGCTCCTACGAGCAGTACTTC; CDR3 protein: CASSLEFAGGYSSYEQYF
J gene: TRBJ2-7; clone size: .; V gene: TRBV3-1/TRBV3-2; D gene: .; CDR3 DNA: TGTGCCAGCAGCCAACTTATGGGCTCCGAGCAGTACTTC; CDR3 protein: CASSQLMGSEQYF
J gene: TRBJ2-3; clone size: .; V gene: TRBV5-6; D gene: .; CDR3 DNA: TGTGCCAGCAGCAGAGCTAGCACAGATACGCAGTATTTT; CDR3 protein: CASSRASTDTQYF
J gene: TRBJ2-1; clone size: .; V gene: TRBV2; D gene: .; CDR3 DNA: TGTGCCAGCCACTACCAAGCGGGTCTTGGGCAGTTCTTC; CDR3 protein: CASHYQAGLGQFF